This T cell receptor beta chain stems from a study of T-cell reconstitution after alpha-beta-depleted transplantation in children. The length of the CDR3 is 15 residues. Germline values: CDR1 MNHEY, CDR2 SVGAGI. V lost 4 bases, J lost 1 base, and 6 bases stayed unmatched. TCRbeta library preparation incorporated unique molecular identifiers. TCRdb re-called the PCR reads through MiXCR, storing one row per CDR3 protein. The sample yields 350,000 to 450,000 distinct CDR3 sequences, around 20% seen once. The V gene is TRBV6-5, the J gene TRBJ1-1, with 7 bases identical to TRBD1. The sequence was collected from a human donor who donated a stem cell graft to a child with acute myeloid leukemia. This specimen consisted of PBMCs from the stem cell graft donor, obtained from the stem cell graft. This CDR3 reads CASSSRQGRNTEAFF. The CDR3 DNA reads as TGTGCCAGCAGTTCCAGACAGGGCCGGAACACTGAAGCTTTCTTT.